The present entry profiles one T cell receptor beta chain with its context. This sample was included in a study of blood T cell repertoires in COVID-19. Study-wide context: Both acute and convalescent COVID-19 samples were obtained from the United States, Italy and Spain.

In the original processing: Estimated nucleated cell counts came from reference gene primer amplification. The protocol was immunoSEQ multiplex PCR, while the TCRdb copy is restricted to in-frame clones and leaves out a portion. That table supplies the V and J calls and clone size; D and trimming were determined from the DNA. The sample lists tens of thousands of clones; roughly four fifths were seen once. The ends lost 0 bases at V and 1 base at J; junction bases unmatched: 5. The CDR3 loop spans 19 amino acids. Germline CDR1 and CDR2: SGHRS and YFSETQ. The sequence was collected from a woman aged 80 or older with acute or convalescent COVID-19. This chain connects TRBV5-1 to TRBJ2-3, with 16 bases lining up with TRBD2. The sequenced sample was peripheral blood. The CDR3 coding sequence is TGCGCCAGCAGCTTGGTGGGACTAGCGGGAGGGCCGGGCACAGATACGCAGTATTTT. Protein product: CASSLVGLAGGPGTDTQYF. The full variable domain, rest sourced from reference TRBV5-1 and TRBJ2-3, is KAGVTQTPRYLIKTRGQQVTLSCSPISGHRSVSWYQQTPGQGLQFLFEYFSETQRNKGNFPGRFSGRQFSNSRSEMNVSTLELGDSALYLCASSLVGLAGGPGTDTQYFGPGTRLTVL.